The following is a T cell receptor beta chain sequence with its context. No antigen is known for it. The CDR3 extends 3 residues past the end of the read, so its final part is completed from the germline J gene. These data are taken from a study of Tregs in tolerant kidney transplant recipients. Points from the study as a whole: Expanding Tregs on activated donor B cells appeared to best identify donor-specific TCRbeta clones. For some patients, primers changed over time, blocking nucleotide-level comparison.

The data were produced by immunoSEQ multiplex PCR, yet TCRdb's version contains in-frame clones alone and is incomplete. The listing records about 48,000 clones. Germline V lookup: CDR1 DFQATT, CDR2 SNEGSKA (reference sequence). The CDR3 loop spans 16 amino acids. The chain recombines TRBV20-1 with TRBJ2-1, with 16 bases identical to TRBD2. The receptor was derived from a human donor who received a combined kidney and bone marrow transplant. Here the sequenced sample was CD4+ T cells from blood, taken before the transplant. CDR3 in amino acids: CRPLPGTSGRDNEQFF. The covered CDR3 bases are TGCAGACCCCTTCCCGGGACTAGCGGGAGGGACAATGAG.